This TCR beta chain is drawn from a study of cytomegalovirus exposure and HLA in healthy donors. Per germline, CDR1 SSHAT and CDR2 FNYEAQ (reference sequence). The CDR3 is 15 residues long. The PCR was carried out with 60 Vbeta primers and 13 Jbeta primers. Produced via immunoSEQ multiplex PCR; TCRdb's table is partial and in-frame only. The sample carries about 130,000 clones, 83% recorded once. Healthy donors of bone marrow made up the group. Though probably carrying unrecorded immune exposures, donors were nominally healthy at sampling. Concerning this clone: One junction end disagrees with the germline gene, perhaps due to a read error.

The source is a woman aged 40 to 50 in good health and CMV-seropositive. This chain joins TRBV7-7 and TRBJ2-1, with D perhaps TRBD2 (6 bases). The sample consisted of PBMCs. The CDR3 reads CASSPSGVMYNEQFF. The CDR3 DNA reads TGTGCTAGCAGCCCCTCGGGAGTGATGTACAATGAGCAGTTCTTC.